This entry features one TCR beta chain sequence. Which antigen it targets is not known. Qualities for individual bases were not recorded, and no much larger clone is one base off. The library relied on the immunoSEQ multiplex PCR assay. For the multiplex PCR, a mixture combining 60 forward primers for TCR Vbeta segments and 13 reverse primers for TCR Jbeta segments was used. The CDR3 region of rearranged TCR beta genes was amplified from genomic DNA with a multiplex PCR assay. The Illumina HiSeq System was used to sequence the amplified TCR beta libraries as 87-base-pair reads. For the original study's pipeline: Across the roughly 640 repertoires, a later analysis counted around 80 million unique TCR beta chains, around 10 million of which were shared by at least two donors. To remove PCR and sequencing errors, raw reads were error-corrected and collapsed into unique sequences using a nearest-neighbor algorithm that merged closely related sequences. V, D and J gene segments were assigned by aligning CDR3 sequences to IMGT reference sequences. Each retained sequence needed at least a six-nucleotide match to both a V gene segment and a J gene segment. Rearrangements were called productive when the CDR3 lacked stop codons and stayed in frame with V and J; all others were non-productive. CDR3 was defined according to IMGT convention as the region running from the second conserved V-encoded cysteine to the conserved J-encoded phenylalanine. The earlier analysis of 500 to 600 of the donors excluded sequences that lacked an unambiguous match to a single V gene segment. An earlier analysis of roughly 590 of the donors called V segments functional above 56.7% productive rearrangements and segregating when the between-donor standard deviation exceeded 5%. A statistical classification framework was developed to diagnose cytomegalovirus status using the catalog of TCR beta chain sequences. V and J gene assignment, in a later analysis, came from comparing TCR nucleotide sequences with IMGT/GENE-DB human TR gene sequences. In a later analysis, CDR3 sequences and most-parsimonious VDJ recombination scenarios were assigned using the TCRdist pipeline. A later analysis defined each TCR beta chain by its CDR3 amino acid sequence plus V-gene family, and excluded reads lacking a unique V-gene family. A later analysis removed several hundred highly shared, low-generation-probability nucleotide sequences to deal with suspected cross-contamination and a sequencing artifact. In a later analysis, a clonal expansion index was calculated for each public chain from normalized within-repertoire ranks of inferred template counts. Generation probabilities in a later analysis came from a VDJ recombination model fitted to out-of-frame rearrangements, and those results were checked against IGoR. Hypergeometric tests were used in a later analysis to score TCR-TCR, TCR-HLA and TCR-CMV co-occurrence, with a repertoire-size bias correction applied to the TCR pairs. In a later analysis, false discovery rates were estimated by permuting HLA or CMV assignments 20 times. A later analysis grouped co-occurring TCRs with DBSCAN, adding TCRdist sequence similarity when clustering within HLA-allele-positive subsets. Co-occurrence clustering excluded repertoires with fewer than 30,000 or more than 120,000 public chains, plus five with anomalous nucleotide sharing. TCRdb took this table from immuneACCESS and kept in-frame rearrangements with V and J called. Such tables lack part of the clones; where checked against another copy, unresolved V genes explain under half of the gap, and the rest is unexplained. V and J calls plus clone size are reproduced from that table; the DNA served to infer D and trimming. The sample table holds under 100,000 clones, of which around three fifths were seen once. The ten largest clones capture 15% of the sample.

V has 0 bases trimmed and J has 3 bases trimmed; junction bases matching no gene number 12. The CDR3 holds 19 amino acids from the cysteine to the phenylalanine. Only the CDR3 region is kept as DNA, spanning 57 bases read in frame from base 1. The germline V gene (reference sequence) specifies LNHNV as CDR1 and YYDKDF as CDR2. The sample belongs to a study of cytomegalovirus exposure and HLA in healthy donors (dated by TCRdb to the late 2010s). In terms of the full investigation: In an earlier analysis of under 750 of the donors, about 260 Gb of sequence data and 117 million unique TCR beta sequences from some 170 million T cells were reported. Donor age, sex, ethnicity and CMV serostatus were compiled together with the repertoire data. HLA typing included class I and class II loci at four-digit resolution. Rather than using new phenotypic data, the later analysis identified candidate immune exposures from TCR beta sequences and from how often those sequences occurred across donors. High-throughput TCR immunosequencing, statistical association of individual TCRs with disease status, and machine learning were combined to predict cytomegalovirus infection status. In an earlier analysis of a few hundred of the donors, high-throughput TCR beta sequencing was used to judge whether each TCR beta V gene segment behaved as functional or pseudogenic. Genome-wide SNP genotypes for about 65% of the 666 donors were used in a later genetic analysis, which treated that subset as a discovery cohort. To study patterns of TCR occurrence, a later analysis re-analyzed previously published TCR beta repertoires from several hundred donors and added high-resolution HLA genotyping. On average, 235,054 unique TCR beta nucleotide sequences were sequenced per donor among 300 to 500 genotyped donors of the cohort, with approximately 18% of those sequences being non-productive. The study was designed to test whether signatures of past pathogen exposure could be identified by cataloging public T cell receptors. The study used immunosequencing to profile the T cell repertoires of 666 subjects and linked those repertoires to cytomegalovirus serostatus. Every repertoire in the discovery cohort had been generated on one and the same sequencing platform. Roughly five DR-DQ haplotypes were treated as single units for association and clustering because of strong linkage in the cohort. Roughly 300 gigabases of sequencing data and 70 million to 85 million unique TCR sequences were included in an early release covering roughly 700 HLA-typed donors. Of the roughly 400 genotyped donors, about 80% fell in the genetic ancestry cluster associated with self-reported Caucasian donors. In addition to the first cohort of 666 subjects, a separate validation cohort of 130 or so different subjects was used. Typing coverage varied by locus: roughly 629-640 donors for A, B, C, DRB1 and DQB1; more than 500 for DQA1; nearly 610 for DPA1; some 470 for DPB1. General study outcomes and caveats: Because counts were too low, 15 to 20 rarely observed V segments, including chromosome 9 orphons, were left out of the earlier analysis of a few hundred of the donors. The presence/absence analyses assumed that sequencing depth was roughly uniform across donors, and that assumption may not be true. Three of the identified cytomegalovirus-associated TCR beta chains were confirmed in vitro to be specific for cytomegalovirus antigens. Strong co-occurrence of HLA alleles, especially DR and DQ, made assigning TCR associations to individual alleles difficult. According to a later analysis, parvovirus B19, influenza, CMV and Epstein-Barr virus appeared linked to several top co-occurrence clusters. An association between a missense DCLRE1C variant and V-gene and J-gene trimming of TCR beta chains was found in a later genetic analysis and replicated in an independent cohort. It was suggested by the authors that the approach could potentially be generalized to other disease states and immunological phenotypes. Linkage disequilibrium might explain the correlated functional status among segregating V segments, but an unknown experimental factor could not be ruled out. In an earlier analysis of around 600 of the donors, most TCR beta V segments were observed in productive rearrangements about 90% or about 30% of the time, broadly matching IMGT annotations. Because HLA typing was missing for some donors at each locus, association tests included only the typed subset. The classifier was reported to diagnose cytomegalovirus status with high specificity and sensitivity in both the original and validation cohorts. While some public TCRs were present in many individuals, most TCR sequences turned up only very rarely across donors. A later analysis found that TCR association rates varied across HLA loci, with DRB1 alleles showing the most associated TCRs and HLA-C alleles the fewest. Most CMV-associated TCR beta chains appeared to be HLA-restricted in a later analysis, and the HLA associations seemed to be driven largely by CMV exposure. The only immune exposure information available for the cohort was CMV serostatus. This cohort had only TCR beta chains sequenced, and the lack of alpha or paired-chain data limited which features could be detected. In a later analysis, HLA-associated TCR beta chains were found to be more clonally expanded and to have lower generation probabilities than equally common non-associated chains. A further reported finding was that TCR beta sequences accurately predicted the HLA-A and HLA-B alleles for most subjects in the first cohort. The 87-base-pair reads could not distinguish some IMGT-functional V segments, including TRBV6-2 and TRBV6-3, so those segments were excluded. At a false discovery rate of 0.05, a later analysis linked approximately 18,000 TCR beta sequences to specific HLA alleles. A cluster of highly shared sequence variants was judged likely to represent a technical artifact of the sequencing pipeline. According to a later genetic analysis, donors in an Asian-associated ancestry cluster had fewer N-insertions in productive TCRs than the approximately 670-donor mean. In the study, about 150 TCR beta chains were listed as associated with cytomegalovirus.

The cohort consisted of 650 to 850 healthy bone marrow donors. At the time of sampling, every cohort member was nominally healthy, though immune exposures that went unrecorded were likely present. The donor was CMV seropositive and belonged to the group of 250 to 350 seropositive cohort members. A peripheral blood sample was collected from each donor, and TCR beta sequencing was performed on peripheral blood mononuclear cells. Genomic DNA was extracted from the blood cell samples with the Qiagen DNeasy Blood Extraction Kit. Recombination connected TRBV15 to TRBJ1-5; 9 of the junction bases match TRBD1. Input material: PBMCs. The origin of this receptor is a woman aged 40 to 50 in good health and CMV-seropositive. The CDR3 has the sequence CATSRDVSATGGANQPQHF. The DNA sequence is as follows: TGTGCCACCAGCAGAGATGTCTCCGCGACAGGGGGGGCCAATCAGCCCCAGCATTTT. The CDR3, completed at both ends by the reference TRBV15 and TRBJ1-5 genes, gives the full variable domain DAMVIQNPRYQVTQFGKPVTLSCSQTLNHNVMYWYQQKSSQAPKLLFHYYDKDFNNEADTPDNFQSRRPNTSFCFLDIRSPGLGDTAMYLCATSRDVSATGGANQPQHFGDGTRLSIL.